The rows below give T cell receptor beta chains drawn from one sample of a study of cytomegalovirus exposure and HLA in healthy donors. TCRdb's table, derived via immunoSEQ multiplex PCR, lists solely in-frame clones and lacks some. The table lists some 130,000 clones, around nine tenths of them singletons, with approximately 1.3% in the top ten. The sample was PBMCs. These receptor sequences come from a man aged 25-40 years in good health and CMV-seronegative. CDR3s include the opening cysteine and the closing phenylalanine or tryptophan. A D gene is named only where the DNA matches it firmly. Clone size is given for some rows only: seen once, a few or many times, or a class if the clone is expanded.

len	v_gene	j_gene	abundance	d_gene	CDR3nt	CDR3aa
14	TRBV5-6	TRBJ2-7	-	-	TGTGCCAGCAGATTGGGTACCGGGGGCTACGAGCAGTACTTC	CASRLGTGGYEQYF
14	TRBV2	TRBJ2-3	-	-	TGTGCCAGCAGGGGCGGGGAATCGGCGGATACGCAGTATTTT	CASRGGESADTQYF
13	TRBV5-1	TRBJ2-7	once	-	TGCGCCAGCAGCTTCGGTTTGAACTACGAGCAGTACTTC	CASSFGLNYEQYF
16	TRBV11-3	TRBJ2-1	few	-	TGTGCCAGCAGCACGAATCCCACCAGCTCCTACAATGAGCAGTTCTTC	CASSTNPTSSYNEQFF
18	TRBV5-1	TRBJ1-2	-	TRBD1	TGCGCCAGCAGCTTATCCCTTATACGGACAGGGGAAGGCTATGGCTACACCTTC	CASSLSLIRTGEGYGYTF
15	TRBV27	TRBJ2-7	few	TRBD2	TGTGCCAGCAGTACGCCTAGCGGGAGGTCTGACGAGCAGTACTTC	CASSTPSGRSDEQYF
17	TRBV30	TRBJ2-1	-	-	TGTGCCTGGAGTCCTAAAAACTACCCAAAATATGACAATGAGCAGTTCTTC	CAWSPKNYPKYDNEQFF
21	TRBV19	TRBJ1-5	-	TRBD1	TGTGCCAGTAGTACCACCATCGGGGCCTCAGGGGGCCAGAGGAGCAATCAGCCCCAGCATTTT	CASSTTIGASGGQRSNQPQHF
20	TRBV15	TRBJ2-7	-	TRBD1	TGTGCCACCAGCAGAGATTTGGGGCGTACGAGTGGGACAGGGGATGGCGAGCAGTACTTC	CATSRDLGRTSGTGDGEQYF
16	TRBV18	TRBJ2-2	-	-	TGTGCCAGCTCACCCGTAGGGAGACCGAACACCGGGGAGCTGTTTTTT	CASSPVGRPNTGELFF
19	TRBV5-6	TRBJ1-4	once	TRBD1	TGTGCCAGCAGCCTAATATTGGGACAGGGCTTCGAAACTAATGAAAAACTGTTTTTT	CASSLILGQGFETNEKLFF
18	TRBV27	TRBJ1-1	-	TRBD1	TGTGCCAGCATCCCCTTACGGACAGGGCGATTCGGGAACACTGAAGCTTTCTTT	CASIPLRTGRFGNTEAFF
12	TRBV7-3	TRBJ2-2	-	-	TGTGCCAGCAGCTTCGGAGCCGGGGAGCTGTTTTTT	CASSFGAGELFF
13	TRBV27	TRBJ1-1	-	TRBD1	TGTGCCAGCGGGTGGACAGGGAGGACTGAAGCTTTCTTT	CASGWTGRTEAFF
12	TRBV30	TRBJ2-1	-	TRBD1	TGTGCCTGGAGTGAAGGGGGCAGTGAGCAGTTCTTC	CAWSEGGSEQFF
13	TRBV19	TRBJ1-5	few	-	TGTGCCAGTGAAGGAGGGGTCAATCAGCCCCAGCATTTT	CASEGGVNQPQHF
13	TRBV29-1	TRBJ2-1	-	TRBD2	TGCAGCCTTCTCCTAGCGGGAATGAATGAGCAGTTCTTC	CSLLLAGMNEQFF
11	TRBV29-1	TRBJ2-7	-	-	TGCAGCGTTGAAACGGGGAACGAGCAGTACTTC	CSVETGNEQYF
16	TRBV9	TRBJ1-3	-	-	TGTGCCAGCAGCGTACTCGGGACAAGGACTGGAAACACCATATATTTT	CASSVLGTRTGNTIYF
15	TRBV27	TRBJ1-4	-	TRBD1	TGTGCCAGCCGCGGAACCGGGACAGGGGAAGAAAAACTGTTTTTT	CASRGTGTGEEKLFF
15	TRBV10-1	TRBJ2-1	-	TRBD2	TGCGCCAGCAGTGAGGAGGGACTAGCGAACAATGAGCAGTTCTTC	CASSEEGLANNEQFF
12	TRBV2	TRBJ1-1	-	TRBD1	TGTGCCAGCAGTCTGGGACAGTTTGAAGCTTTCTTT	CASSLGQFEAFF
15	TRBV2	TRBJ1-5	-	TRBD1	TGTGCCAGCAGTCGGGACAGGGACTTCAATCAGCCCCAGCATTTT	CASSRDRDFNQPQHF
13	TRBV18	TRBJ1-2	-	-	TGTGCCAGCTCACCGGCCCAGATGTATGGCTACACCTTC	CASSPAQMYGYTF
14	TRBV6-5	TRBJ1-5	few	TRBD1	TGTGCCAGCAGATCACAGGGGGCCAATCAGCCCCAGCATTTT	CASRSQGANQPQHF
13	TRBV7-2	TRBJ2-1	-	TRBD2	TGTGCCAGCAGCTTAGTCACTAGCGGTGAGCAGTTCTTC	CASSLVTSGEQFF
14	TRBV5-1	TRBJ2-5	-	TRBD1	TGCGCCAGCAGCTTCGCAGGACAGGGGGAGACCCAGTACTTC	CASSFAGQGETQYF
13	TRBV6-5	TRBJ2-3	few	-	TGTGCCAGCAGGAGGAGTTTCACAGATACGCAGTATTTT	CASRRSFTDTQYF
14	TRBV5-6	TRBJ1-2	-	-	TGTGCCAGCAGCTCTGCCCCCGGTCACTATGGCTACACCTTC	CASSSAPGHYGYTF
18	TRBV7-3	TRBJ2-1	-	TRBD1	TGTGCCAGCAGCTCCCCGGACAGGGCGGTCTCTTCCTACAATGAGCAGTTCTTC	CASSSPDRAVSSYNEQFF
16	TRBV4-1	TRBJ2-3	-	TRBD2	TGCGCCAGCAGCCAAAACACAGCGGGAGTACAAGATACGCAGTATTTT	CASSQNTAGVQDTQYF
12	TRBV6-5	TRBJ2-5	-	-	TGTGCCACCAGGGTGGGAGAGTCGACCCAGTACTTC	CATRVGESTQYF
15	TRBV5-8	TRBJ2-1	once	-	TGTGCCAGCAGCTACCTAGTCACCTCCTACAATGAGCAGTTCTTC	CASSYLVTSYNEQFF
14	TRBV6-1	TRBJ1-5	-	-	TGTGCCAGCAGGGCTGACAATAGCAATCAGCCCCAGCATTTT	CASRADNSNQPQHF
14	TRBV7-2	TRBJ1-1	-	-	TGTGCCAGCAGCTTAGTAGAGGGTTCGGGTGAAGCTTTCTTT	CASSLVEGSGEAFF
16	TRBV5-5	TRBJ1-2	-	-	TGTGCCAGCAGCCCCGTACCTCCCGGGGTCAACTATGGCTACACCTTC	CASSPVPPGVNYGYTF
15	TRBV5-4	TRBJ1-2	-	-	TGTGCCAGCAGCTTGGACGGTGTGACTAACTATGGCTACACCTTC	CASSLDGVTNYGYTF
16	TRBV2	TRBJ2-3	-	-	TGTGCCAGCAGTGAAGGGACAGCCATAGACACAGATACGCAGTATTTT	CASSEGTAIDTDTQYF
11	TRBV7-9	TRBJ1-2	-	-	TGTGCCAGCAGCCTAGGAGCTGGCTACACCTTC	CASSLGAGYTF
15	TRBV12-5	TRBJ2-4	-	-	TGTGCTAGTGGGTCGGCAGGGTCGACCAAAAACATTCAGTACTTC	CASGSAGSTKNIQYF
15	TRBV27	TRBJ2-1	-	TRBD2	TGTGCCAGCAGTTTGCCTAGCGGGAGAGCAAATGAGCAGTTCTTC	CASSLPSGRANEQFF
16	TRBV28	TRBJ1-3	-	-	TGTGCCAGCAGTTCCCCGGGGGGGTTTGAAGGAAACACCATATATTTT	CASSSPGGFEGNTIYF
14	TRBV7-7	TRBJ2-2	-	-	TGTGCCAGCAGCTTATCAGGATCCACCGGGGAGCTGTTTTTT	CASSLSGSTGELFF
15	TRBV27	TRBJ2-1	-	TRBD2	TGTGCCAGCAGAATATTAGCGGGTAATTACAATGAGCAGTTCTTC	CASRILAGNYNEQFF
14	TRBV7-2	TRBJ2-7	-	TRBD2	TGTGCCAGCAGCTTAGGCGGGAGCGGCTACGAGCAGTACTTC	CASSLGGSGYEQYF
13	TRBV5-4	TRBJ1-1	once	-	TGTGCCAGCAGCCCCCCGGGGAACACTGAAGCTTTCTTT	CASSPPGNTEAFF
12	TRBV6-1	TRBJ2-7	-	-	TGTGCCAGCGGTCCGACTAGTTACGAGCAGTACTTC	CASGPTSYEQYF
15	TRBV27	TRBJ1-1	-	TRBD1	TGTGCCAGCATCGACCCCCGAAAGGGGGCCACTGAAGCTTTCTTT	CASIDPRKGATEAFF
15	TRBV2	TRBJ2-7	once	TRBD2	TGTGCCAGCAGTGAAGGAATAGCGGGAGGCTACGAGCAGTACTTC	CASSEGIAGGYEQYF
14	TRBV10-3	TRBJ1-1	-	-	TGTGCCATCAGTTCAGGTATTGGGTGGGCTGAAGCTTTCTTT	CAISSGIGWAEAFF
12	TRBV10-1	TRBJ2-2	-	-	TGCGCCAGCAGTGCAGGGGTCGGGGAGCTGTTTTTT	CASSAGVGELFF
13	TRBV7-2	TRBJ1-2	-	-	TGTGCCAGCAGCTTAGAAGCTCTAGGTGGCTACACCTTC	CASSLEALGGYTF
13	TRBV5-1	TRBJ1-5	-	-	TGCGCCAGCAGCCTAGACTCGGGGCAGCCCCAGCATTTT	CASSLDSGQPQHF
16	TRBV5-6	TRBJ1-3	-	-	TGTGCCAGCAGCTTGGGGCTTCTAGGGAGTGGAAACACCATATATTTT	CASSLGLLGSGNTIYF